The present T cell receptor (beta chain) was sequenced within a study of shared clonotypes between healthy human individuals. Background on the study: The study used three CD4 naive, three CD4 memory, two CD8 naive and one CD8 memory plate per donor. Study observations and caveats: The sharing of about 5% of naive CD4 clonotypes was seen across a few donors. Among donors, clonotype sharing was expected to be affected by sequencing depth.

As for this clone: Its antigen is unknown.

The table came from immunoSEQ multiplex PCR; TCRdb's copy has only in-frame clones and leaves some out. The sample has approximately 500,000 clones; roughly 95% are singletons. CDR3 length: 17 amino acids. Germline V gives CDR1 SGDLS, CDR2 YYNGEE. V lost 2 bases, J lost 1 base, and 16 bases lay in between. This receptor was taken from a woman aged 25 to 39 in good health. The V call is TRBV9, the J call TRBJ2-4, with D possibly called TRBD1 or TRBD2 (7 bases each). The sequenced sample was naive CD4+ T cells sorted from blood. The sample's subset: CD45RA+ positively selected. The DNA for the CDR3 is TGTGCCAGCAGCGTGTCTCAGGGGGGGCCGGCCAAAAACATTCAGTACTTC. The encoded protein is CASSVSQGGPAKNIQYF.